The present entry profiles one T cell receptor beta chain with its context. The data were obtained in a study of blood T cell repertoires in COVID-19. The table came from immunoSEQ multiplex PCR; TCRdb's copy has only in-frame clones and leaves some out. The sample has approximately 290,000 clones, approximately 92% seen once; the top ten hold 0.95% to 1.3%. Trimming cost V 0 bases and J 4 bases, with 11 bases left between them. The CDR3 is 15 residues long. The germline V gene has CDR1 KGHSH and CDR2 LQKENI. This chain links TRBV18 with TRBJ2-3; possible D gene TRBD1, 5 bases. This clonotype was sampled from a woman aged 30 to 39 who had recovered from COVID-19. The specimen sequenced was PBMCs or T cells enriched from blood (not recorded which). The CDR3 loop reads CASSPPPGSPDTQYF. CDR3 nucleotide sequence: TGTGCCAGCTCACCACCCCCAGGGTCCCCAGATACGCAGTATTTT.